In this sample, the clone carrying this TCR beta chain turned up a few times. Germline loops: CDR1 SQVTM, CDR2 ANQGSEA. This CDR3 has 13 residues. V lost 5 bases, J lost 7 bases, and 7 bases stayed unmatched. This sample was taken from a study of human T cells and chemical hapten exposure. Across the study: 2% DPC applied to an approximately 2 cm by approximately 2 cm arm area sensitized donors.

TCRdb reprocessed the RACE reads via MiXCR and lists one record per CDR3 protein. The sample lists about 98,000 distinct CDR3 sequences, under 14% occurring once. Time point specified: pre-sensitization, week 0. The treatment is: therapeutic diphenylcyclopropenone sensitization with weekly scalp DPC. Staff drew blood before applying each patch test. V gene TRBV29-1 combines with J gene TRBJ2-1, with 8 nucleotides matching TRBD2. Sequences were derived from whole blood, sampled in connection with sensitization to the hapten diphenylcyclopropenone (DPC). This clonotype was obtained from a woman aged 60-70 years with alopecia areata. Some clones in this sample may be carry-over from other donors' samples. DNA for the CDR3: TGCAGCGTTCCGGGGGGGACCTGGAATGAGCAGTTCTTC. Amino acid sequence: CSVPGGTWNEQFF.